These T cell receptor beta chains were read from a single sample in a study of blood T cell repertoires in COVID-19. Using immunoSEQ multiplex PCR, the repertoire was profiled, and TCRdb retains in-frame clones only, with some absent. The table lists 260,000 or so clones, 88% of them singletons. Sequenced: peripheral blood. Receptors originate from a human donor in a cohort sampled during active COVID-19. Both conserved end residues are part of each CDR3. Each record gives: V gene, clone size, J gene, D gene, CDR3 protein, CDR3 DNA. D genes are given only for firm matches. The listing skips clone size in some rows; elsewhere it reads once, few, many or a size class.

TRBV13,NA,TRBJ2-5,TRBD2,CASALPGASGGQGETQYF,TGTGCCAGCGCCTTGCCCGGGGCTAGCGGGGGGCAAGGAGAGACCCAGTACTTC
TRBV7-9,NA,TRBJ1-1,NA,CASSFTGSDTEAFF,TGTGCCAGCAGCTTCACAGGGTCGGACACTGAAGCTTTCTTT
TRBV7-6,NA,TRBJ2-1,NA,CASSLTTPGETPYNEQFF,TGTGCCAGCAGCCTGACAACCCCAGGGGAAACGCCCTACAATGAGCAGTTCTTC
TRBV20-1,NA,TRBJ1-5,NA,CSASAGDQPQHF,TGCAGTGCTAGTGCAGGGGATCAGCCCCAGCATTTT
TRBV10-3,NA,TRBJ1-1,NA,CAISQWRTRRDTEAFF,TGTGCCATCAGCCAATGGCGAACCCGACGGGACACTGAAGCTTTCTTT
TRBV6-5,NA,TRBJ2-1,NA,CASSSPGYNEQFF,TGTGCCAGCAGTTCACCCGGTTACAATGAGCAGTTCTTC
TRBV18,NA,TRBJ1-3,NA,CASSSRQTSGNTIYF,TGTGCCAGCTCATCAAGACAGACCTCTGGAAACACCATATATTTT
TRBV4-1,NA,TRBJ1-2,NA,CASSPVGGILNYGYTF,TGCGCCAGCAGCCCGGTTGGGGGGATTCTTAACTATGGCTACACCTTC
TRBV6-1,NA,TRBJ2-5,TRBD2,CASSEEAGGPQYF,TGTGCCAGCAGTGAAGAAGCGGGGGGCCCCCAGTACTTC
TRBV11-2,few,TRBJ2-2,NA,CASSAQRGNTGELFF,TGTGCCAGCAGCGCTCAACGGGGAAACACCGGGGAGCTGTTTTTT
TRBV10-1,NA,TRBJ2-1,TRBD2,CASSRSSGGIYNEQFF,TGCGCCAGCAGCCGATCTAGCGGGGGGATATACAATGAGCAGTTCTTC
TRBV21-1,NA,TRBJ1-1,NA,CASSKFGGAFF,TGTGCCAGCAGCAAATTTGGGGGCGCTTTCTTT
TRBV7-9,NA,TRBJ2-1,NA,CASSLAGTLIYNEQFF,TGTGCCAGCAGCTTGGCCGGGACACTTATCTACAATGAGCAGTTCTTC
TRBV18,NA,TRBJ2-3,NA,CASSQLTGTDTQYF,TGTGCCAGCTCACAATTGACAGGCACAGATACGCAGTATTTT
TRBV7-9,few,TRBJ2-1,TRBD2,CASSFEGGRRYNEQFF,TGTGCCAGCAGCTTTGAAGGCGGGAGAAGGTACAATGAGCAGTTCTTC
TRBV28,NA,TRBJ1-1,NA,CASSLLDRGYTEAFF,TGTGCCAGCAGTCTCCTAGATCGAGGATACACTGAAGCTTTCTTT
TRBV3-1/TRBV3-2,NA,TRBJ2-7,NA,CASSQDSEETYEQYF,TGTGCCAGCAGCCAAGATTCGGAGGAAACCTACGAGCAGTACTTC
TRBV19,NA,TRBJ2-4,TRBD2,CASSTLAGGRKNIQYF,TGTGCCAGTAGTACTCTAGCGGGAGGGAGGAAAAACATTCAGTACTTC
TRBV30,NA,TRBJ2-7,NA,CAWTTLPTGEQYF,TGTGCCTGGACTACCCTTCCTACAGGAGAGCAGTACTTC
TRBV3-1/TRBV3-2,NA,TRBJ1-1,TRBD1,CASSPVGTGDGTEAFF,TGTGCCAGCAGCCCGGTAGGGACAGGGGATGGGACTGAAGCTTTCTTT
TRBV25-1,NA,TRBJ2-3,TRBD1,CASSPTGTGKDTQYF,TGTGCCAGCAGTCCCACGGGGACAGGGAAAGATACGCAGTATTTT
TRBV5-4,NA,TRBJ2-7,TRBD1,CASRVDRAGEQYF,TGTGCCAGCAGGGTGGACAGGGCAGGCGAGCAGTACTTC
TRBV7-2,NA,TRBJ2-3,TRBD2,CASSLATSGGAVTDTQYF,TGTGCCAGCAGCTTAGCCACTAGCGGGGGGGCCGTCACAGATACGCAGTATTTT
TRBV2,NA,TRBJ2-3,NA,CASRVDSTDTQYF,TGTGCCAGCAGGGTAGATAGCACAGATACGCAGTATTTT
TRBV2,NA,TRBJ2-7,TRBD2,CASSELGTSSEQYF,TGTGCCAGCAGTGAGCTCGGGACTAGTTCCGAGCAGTACTTC
TRBV5-1,few,TRBJ2-6,NA,CASSLEGVAGANVLTF,TGCGCCAGCAGCTTGGAAGGGGTAGCTGGGGCCAACGTCCTGACTTTC
TRBV6-2/TRBV6-3,NA,TRBJ2-7,NA,CASSYPNEQYF,TGTGCCAGCAGTTATCCCAACGAGCAGTACTTC
TRBV4-3,NA,TRBJ2-7,NA,CASSQDPSTSGVSYEQYF,TGCGCCAGCAGCCAAGATCCCTCCACCTCAGGGGTGAGCTACGAGCAGTACTTC
TRBV5-6,NA,TRBJ2-7,TRBD2,CASSPLGGGDEQYF,TGTGCCAGCAGCCCGTTGGGGGGAGGGGACGAGCAGTACTTC
TRBV7-8,once,TRBJ2-7,NA,CASSTGFADEQYF,TGTGCCAGCAGCACAGGGTTTGCCGACGAGCAGTACTTC
TRBV30,once,TRBJ1-3,NA,CAWSVRRAGNTIYF,TGTGCCTGGAGTGTACGCAGGGCTGGAAACACCATATATTTT
TRBV2,NA,TRBJ2-3,TRBD2,CATTGHSGMGDTQYF,TGTGCCACCACGGGCCATAGCGGGATGGGAGATACGCAGTATTTT